At least ten counts were recorded for the clone carrying this TCR beta chain. Regions amplified from RNA transcripts were the TCR beta CDR3 regions. With the HTBI primer set, the TCR CDR3 went through a first round of RT-PCR. TCRdb passed the multiplex PCR reads through MiXCR, listing each CDR3 protein once. The sample has around 190,000 distinct CDR3 sequences, approximately 15% seen once; the top ten hold 25% to 30%. This entry is derived from a study of T cells in Graves' hyperthyroidism and ophthalmopathy. CDR3 size: 15 residues. Germline V gene sequence: CDR1 SGHTA, CDR2 FQGNSA. V trimming: 5 bases; J trimming: 7 bases; junction bases outside the gene matches: 9.

Sequenced material: blood. The rearrangement uses TRBV7-2 and TRBJ1-4; 8 bases align to TRBD1. The sequence was obtained from a woman aged 50 to 60 with Graves' hyperthyroidism. In nucleotides, the CDR3 is TGTGCCAGCAGCCTACCAGGGGGCTACGGTGAAAAACTGTTTTTT. Translation gives CASSLPGGYGEKLFF. Complete variable domain (other parts from reference TRBV7-2 and TRBJ1-4): GAGVSQSPSNKVTEKGKDVELRCDPISGHTALYWYRQSLGQGLEFLIYFQGNSAPDKSGLPSDRFSAERTGGSVSTLTIQRTQQEDSAVYLCASSLPGGYGEKLFFGSGTQLSVL.